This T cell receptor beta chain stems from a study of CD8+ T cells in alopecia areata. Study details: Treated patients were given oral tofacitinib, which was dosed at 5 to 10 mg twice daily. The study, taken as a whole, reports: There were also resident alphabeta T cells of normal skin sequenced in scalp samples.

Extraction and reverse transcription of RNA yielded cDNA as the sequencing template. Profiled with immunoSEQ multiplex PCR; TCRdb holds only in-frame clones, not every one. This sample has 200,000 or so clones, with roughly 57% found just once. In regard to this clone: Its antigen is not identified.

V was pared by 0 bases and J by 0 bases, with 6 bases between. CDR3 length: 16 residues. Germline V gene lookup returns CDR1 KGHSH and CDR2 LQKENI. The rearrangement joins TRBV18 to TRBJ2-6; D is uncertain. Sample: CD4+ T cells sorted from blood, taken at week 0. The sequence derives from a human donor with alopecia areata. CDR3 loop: CASSPPQSSGANVLTF. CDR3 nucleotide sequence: TGTGCCAGCTCACCACCCCAAAGCTCTGGGGCCAACGTCCTGACTTTC.